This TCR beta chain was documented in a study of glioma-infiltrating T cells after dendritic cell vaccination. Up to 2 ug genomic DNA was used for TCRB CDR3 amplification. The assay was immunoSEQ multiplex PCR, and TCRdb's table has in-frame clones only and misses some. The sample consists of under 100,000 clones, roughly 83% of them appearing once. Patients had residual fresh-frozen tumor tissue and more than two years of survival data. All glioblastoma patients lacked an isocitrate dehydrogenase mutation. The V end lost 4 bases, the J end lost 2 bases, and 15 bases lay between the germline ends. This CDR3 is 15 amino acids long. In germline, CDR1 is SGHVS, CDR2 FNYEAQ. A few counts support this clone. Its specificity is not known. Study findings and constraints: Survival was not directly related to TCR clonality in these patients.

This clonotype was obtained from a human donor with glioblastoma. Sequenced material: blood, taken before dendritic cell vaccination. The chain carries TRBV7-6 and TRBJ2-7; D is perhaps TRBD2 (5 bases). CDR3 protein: CASSSQLGPTYEQYF. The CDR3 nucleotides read TGTGCCAGCAGCTCACAACTAGGGCCCACCTACGAGCAGTACTTC.